The clone carrying this T cell receptor beta chain was observed a few times. The antigen is unknown. The sample originates from a study of T cell repertoires in cytomegalovirus infection. Overall study: Both CMV infection and a matching HLA type were indicated by public TCR beta signatures.

Trimming took 3 bases from V and 0 from J, leaving 11 bases between them. The CDR3 is made up of 15 amino acids. Germline CDR1 reads MNHGY; CDR2 reads SAAAGT. Points from the study as a whole: The ex vivo response was dominated by HLA-C-restricted CMV-specific TCR beta clonotypes. Adding up the frequency of public TCR beta families identified people who carried CMV plus the relevant HLA.

Each CDR3 protein is one row after TCRdb ran MiXCR on the reads. The data show some 130,000 distinct CDR3 sequences, almost 9% seen once. The sample was PBMCs. The rearrangement uses TRBV6-8 and TRBJ1-1, with D unresolved. The receptor comes from a human donor in good health (CMV status not recorded). Some clones in this sample may be carry-over from other donors' samples. CDR3 residues: CASSYKDRMNTEAFF. CDR3 DNA sequence: TGTGCCAGCAGTTATAAGGACCGGATGAACACTGAAGCTTTCTTT.